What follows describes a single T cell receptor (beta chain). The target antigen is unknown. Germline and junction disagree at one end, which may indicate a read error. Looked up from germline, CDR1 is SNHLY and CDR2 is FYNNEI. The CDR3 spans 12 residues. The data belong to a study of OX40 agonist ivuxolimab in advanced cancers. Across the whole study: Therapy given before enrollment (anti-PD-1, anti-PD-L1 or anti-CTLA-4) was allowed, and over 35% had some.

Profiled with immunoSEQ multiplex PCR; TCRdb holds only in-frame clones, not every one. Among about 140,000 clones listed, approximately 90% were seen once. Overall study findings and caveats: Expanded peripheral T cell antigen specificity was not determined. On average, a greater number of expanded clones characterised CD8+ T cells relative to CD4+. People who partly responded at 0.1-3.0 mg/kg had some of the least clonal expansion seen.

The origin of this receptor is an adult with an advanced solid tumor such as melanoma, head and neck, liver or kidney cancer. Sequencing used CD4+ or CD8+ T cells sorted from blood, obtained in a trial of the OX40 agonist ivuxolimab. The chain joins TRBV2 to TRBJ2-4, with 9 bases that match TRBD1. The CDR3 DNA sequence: TGTGCCAGCAGGGGCACCGGGACAGGGCCTGTCTTC. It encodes CASRGTGTGPVF. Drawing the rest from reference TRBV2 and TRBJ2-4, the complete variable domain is EPEVTQTPSHQVTQMGQEVILRCVPISNHLYFYWYRQILGQKVEFLVSFYNNEISEKSEIFDDQFSVERPDGSNFTLKIRSTKLEDSAMYFCASRGTGTGPVFGAGTRLSVL.